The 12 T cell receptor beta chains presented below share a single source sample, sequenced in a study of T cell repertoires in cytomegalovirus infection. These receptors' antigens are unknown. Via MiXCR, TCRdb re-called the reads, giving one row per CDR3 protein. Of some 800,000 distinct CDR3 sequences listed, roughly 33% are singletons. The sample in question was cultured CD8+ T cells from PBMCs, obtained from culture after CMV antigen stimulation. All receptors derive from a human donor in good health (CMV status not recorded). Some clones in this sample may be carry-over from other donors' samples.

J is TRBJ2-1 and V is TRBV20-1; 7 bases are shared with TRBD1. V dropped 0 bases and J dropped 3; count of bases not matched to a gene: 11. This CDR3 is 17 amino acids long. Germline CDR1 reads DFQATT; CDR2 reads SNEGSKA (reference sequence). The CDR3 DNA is TGCAGTGCTAGAGATGACGGGGAAAGGGGGCACTACAATGAGCAGTTCTTC. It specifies CSARDDGERGHYNEQFF.

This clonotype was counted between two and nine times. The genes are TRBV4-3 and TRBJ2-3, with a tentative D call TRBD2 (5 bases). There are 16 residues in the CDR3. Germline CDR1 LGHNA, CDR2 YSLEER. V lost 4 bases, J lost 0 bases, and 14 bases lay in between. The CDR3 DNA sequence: TGCGCCAGCAGCCCTTTTAGCGACTTTAGCACAGATACGCAGTATTTT. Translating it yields CASSPFSDFSTDTQYF.

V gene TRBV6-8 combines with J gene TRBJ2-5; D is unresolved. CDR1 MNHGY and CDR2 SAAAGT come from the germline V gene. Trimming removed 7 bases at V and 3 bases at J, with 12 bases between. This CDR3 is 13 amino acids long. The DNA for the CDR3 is TGTGCCAGCATCGGCAGGAGAAAAGAGACCCAGTACTTC. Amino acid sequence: CASIGRRKETQYF.

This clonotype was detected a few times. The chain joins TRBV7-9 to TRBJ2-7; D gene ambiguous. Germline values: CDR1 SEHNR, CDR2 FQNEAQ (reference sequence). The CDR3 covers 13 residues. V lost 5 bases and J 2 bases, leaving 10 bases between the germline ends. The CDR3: CASSVDTPYEQYF. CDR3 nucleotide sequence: TGTGCCAGCAGCGTCGACACCCCCTACGAGCAGTACTTC.

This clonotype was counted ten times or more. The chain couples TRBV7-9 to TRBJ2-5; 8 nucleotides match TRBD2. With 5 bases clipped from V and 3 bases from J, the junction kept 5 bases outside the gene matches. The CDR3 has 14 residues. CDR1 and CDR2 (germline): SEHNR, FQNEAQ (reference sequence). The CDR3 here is CASSPSGGKETQYF. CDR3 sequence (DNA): TGTGCCAGCAGCCCAAGCGGGGGAAAAGAGACCCAGTACTTC. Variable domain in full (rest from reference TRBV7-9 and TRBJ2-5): DTGVSQNPRHKITKRGQNVTFRCDPISEHNRLYWYRQTLGQGPEFLTYFQNEAQLEKSRLLSDRFSAERPKGSFSTLEIQRTEQGDSAMYLCASSPSGGKETQYFGPGTRLLVL.

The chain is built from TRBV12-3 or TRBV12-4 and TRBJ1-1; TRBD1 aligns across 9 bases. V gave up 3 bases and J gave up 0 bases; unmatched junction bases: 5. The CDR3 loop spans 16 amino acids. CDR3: CASSFLQGAVNTEAFF. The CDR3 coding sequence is TGTGCCAGCAGTTTCCTACAGGGGGCCGTGAACACTGAAGCTTTCTTT.

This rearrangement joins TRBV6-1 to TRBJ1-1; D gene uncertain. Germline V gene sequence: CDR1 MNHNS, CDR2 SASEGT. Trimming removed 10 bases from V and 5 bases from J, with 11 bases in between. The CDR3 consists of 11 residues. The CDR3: CATSRATEAFF. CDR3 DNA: TGTGCCACCTCAAGGGCGACTGAAGCTTTCTTT.

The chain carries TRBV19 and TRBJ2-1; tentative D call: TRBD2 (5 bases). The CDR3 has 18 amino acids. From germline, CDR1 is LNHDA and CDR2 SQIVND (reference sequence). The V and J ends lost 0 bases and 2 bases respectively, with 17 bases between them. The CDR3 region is CASSIDRTRGPTYNEQFF. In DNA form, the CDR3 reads TGTGCCAGTAGTATAGATCGGACCCGAGGGCCCACCTACAATGAGCAGTTCTTC.

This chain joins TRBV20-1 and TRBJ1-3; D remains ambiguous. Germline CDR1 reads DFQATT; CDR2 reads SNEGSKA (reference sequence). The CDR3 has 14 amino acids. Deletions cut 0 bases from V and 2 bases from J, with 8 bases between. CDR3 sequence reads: CSARDLGTGNTIYF. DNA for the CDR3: TGCAGTGCTAGAGATTTGGGGACTGGAAACACCATATATTTT.

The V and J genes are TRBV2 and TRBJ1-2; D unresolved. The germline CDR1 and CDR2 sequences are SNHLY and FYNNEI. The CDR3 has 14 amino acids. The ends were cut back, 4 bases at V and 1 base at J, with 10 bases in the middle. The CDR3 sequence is CASSARDYNYGYTF. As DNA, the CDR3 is TGTGCCAGCAGTGCTCGGGATTATAACTATGGCTACACCTTC. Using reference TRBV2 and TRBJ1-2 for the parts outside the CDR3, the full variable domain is EPEVTQTPSHQVTQMGQEVILRCVPISNHLYFYWYRQILGQKVEFLVSFYNNEISEKSEIFDDQFSVERPDGSNFTLKIRSTKLEDSAMYFCASSARDYNYGYTFGSGTRLTVV.

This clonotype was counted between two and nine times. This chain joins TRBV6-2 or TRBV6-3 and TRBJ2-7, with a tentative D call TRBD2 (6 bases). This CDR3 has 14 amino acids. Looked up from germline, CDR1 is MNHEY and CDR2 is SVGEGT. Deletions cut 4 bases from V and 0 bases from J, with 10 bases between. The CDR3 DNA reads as TGTGCCAGCAGTTGGACTAACAGCTCCTACGAGCAGTACGTC. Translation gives CASSWTNSSYEQYV.

The CDR3 region has the DNA TGTGCCAGCAGCGTGGGGGCTAGCGGGCGCGACAATGAGCAGTTCTTC. This codes for CASSVGASGRDNEQFF. The chain combines TRBV9 with TRBJ2-1; 8 bases fit TRBD2. Unmatched junction bases numbered 9, after V lost 2 bases and J lost 5 bases. The CDR3 totals 16 residues. CDR1 is SGDLS and CDR2 is YYNGEE in the germline V gene. Filled out from reference TRBV9 and TRBJ2-1, the complete variable domain reads DSGVTQTPKHLITATGQRVTLRCSPRSGDLSVYWYQQSLDQGLQFLIQYYNGEERAKGNILERFSAQQFPDLHSELNLSSLELGDSALYFCASSVGASGRDNEQFFGPGTRLTVL.